The 9 T cell receptor beta chains given below trace back to one sample, sequenced in a study of cytomegalovirus exposure and HLA in healthy donors. PCR primers comprised 60 Vbeta and 13 Jbeta primers. Clones were sequenced by immunoSEQ multiplex PCR, and TCRdb holds only the in-frame ones, with some missing. The table records some 70,000 clones, roughly 65% of them present only once. Sample: PBMCs. Source of these receptors: a male donor in good health and CMV-seropositive.

The chain employs TRBV9 and TRBJ2-5; D might be TRBD1 (6 bases). The CDR3 spans 15 residues. Germline assignment: CDR1 SGDLS and CDR2 YYNGEE. Deletions cut 6 bases from V and 2 bases from J, with 17 bases between. The DNA of the CDR3 is TGTGCCAGCAACTTCAACCCGGACAGTCAAGAGACCCAGTACTTC. Translating gives CASNFNPDSQETQYF.

The chain couples TRBV5-4 to TRBJ2-1, with 8 bases that match TRBD1. The ends lost 4 bases at V and 2 bases at J; junction bases unmatched: 5. This CDR3 is built from 15 residues. The V gene's germline CDR1 is SGHNT and CDR2 YYREEE (reference sequence). In DNA, the CDR3 is TGTGCCAGCAGCGCAGTACAGGGGGCCTACAATGAGCAGTTCTTC. This gives the protein CASSAVQGAYNEQFF. Variable domain in full (rest from reference TRBV5-4 and TRBJ2-1): ETGVTQSPTHLIKTRGQQVTLRCSSQSGHNTVSWYQQALGQGPQFIFQYYREEENGRGNFPPRFSGLQFPNYSSELNVNALELDDSALYLCASSAVQGAYNEQFFGPGTRLTVL.

V gene TRBV5-5 combines with J gene TRBJ2-7; 11 nucleotides align to TRBD1. This CDR3 has 17 residues. The germline V gene has CDR1 SGHKS and CDR2 YYEKEE (reference sequence). The ends lost 0 bases at V and 5 bases at J; junction bases unmatched: 10. CDR3 in DNA: TGTGCCAGCAGCTTGGCCCCGGACAGGGGGCATGGCGACGAGCAGTACTTC. This codes for CASSLAPDRGHGDEQYF.

This chain joins TRBV6-5 and TRBJ1-2, with TRBD1 as a possible D gene (6 bases). This CDR3 has 13 amino acids. The V and J ends lost 5 bases and 7 bases respectively, with 14 bases between them. Germline assignment: CDR1 MNHEY and CDR2 SVGAGI. The DNA for the CDR3 is TGTGCCAGCAGTCATACAGGGAAGGGTGGCTACACCTTC. This sequence encodes CASSHTGKGGYTF.

The chain couples TRBV6-6 to TRBJ2-1; no definite D call. V was clipped by 6 bases and J by 0 bases, with 12 bases between them. CDR1 MNHNY and CDR2 SVGAGI come from the germline V gene (reference sequence). CDR3 length: 15 amino acids. The chain's CDR3 is CASRLDASSYNEQFF. In DNA form, the CDR3 reads TGTGCCAGCAGGCTAGACGCTAGCTCCTACAATGAGCAGTTCTTC.

The V and J genes are TRBV7-9 and TRBJ2-7; D not resolved. The CDR3 has 13 residues. Germline V gene lookup returns CDR1 SEHNR and CDR2 FQNEAQ (reference sequence). Trimming stripped 5 bases from V and 4 bases from J, with 12 bases between. CDR3 sequence (DNA): TGTGCCAGCAGCCACGTTTGGCCGTACGAGCAGTACTTC. Protein: CASSHVWPYEQYF.

The gene calls are TRBV7-8 and TRBJ1-2; the match to TRBD1 covers 7 bases. The germline V gene encodes CDR1 SGHVS and CDR2 FQNEAQ. The CDR3 covers 17 residues. The J segment lost 6 bases and the V segment lost 1 base, leaving 14 bases of the junction unmatched. The CDR3 reads CASSLGDAGGGLDGYTF. As DNA, the CDR3 is TGTGCCAGCAGCTTAGGGGACGCAGGGGGAGGCTTGGATGGCTACACCTTC.

The gene calls are TRBV5-1 and TRBJ2-3; no definite D call. Trimming left V 4 bases short and J 3 bases short, with 12 bases between. The length of the CDR3 is 14 residues. The germline gives CDR1 SGHRS, CDR2 YFSETQ. The CDR3 is CASSQIPGTDTQYF. The CDR3 coding sequence is TGCGCCAGCAGCCAAATTCCCGGGACAGATACGCAGTATTTT.

This chain links TRBV18 with TRBJ2-7; D is possibly TRBD1 (6 bases). Germline lookup yields CDR1 KGHSH and CDR2 LQKENI. This CDR3 has 13 residues. V dropped 3 bases and J dropped 3 bases, with 9 bases sitting between them. CDR3 sequence: CASSPNRDYEQYF. In DNA form, the CDR3 reads TGTGCCAGCTCACCGAACAGGGACTACGAGCAGTACTTC.